Below, 30 T cell receptor beta chains from the same sample are listed, as sequenced in a study of molecular identifiers for immune sequencing clone quantification. Each CDR3 protein is one row after TCRdb ran MiXCR on the PCR reads. The sample has some 100,000 distinct CDR3 sequences; roughly 19% are singletons. The sample consisted of naive CD8+ T cells from blood, with Jurkat cell RNA spiked in. The subset: FACS-sorted CD8+CD4-CCR7+CD45RA+ naive T cells. The source is a human donor in good health. Some libraries in this study had Jurkat cell RNA spiked in.

This clonotype was seen a few times. A much larger clone differs by one base, so this may be a read error. The chain combines TRBV7-9 with TRBJ1-1, with D unclear. The ends were cut back, 8 bases at V and 7 bases at J, with 17 bases in the middle. The CDR3 has 13 residues. CDR1 SEHNR and CDR2 FQNEAQ come from the germline V gene (reference sequence). CDR3 bases: TGTGCCAGCGTCGGGGAAAGGGTTGGTGAAGCTTTCTTT. It encodes CASVGERVGEAFF.

At least ten counts were recorded for this clonotype. The chain combines TRBV10-3 with TRBJ2-7; D is possibly TRBD2 (6 bases). The CDR3 extends over 13 amino acids. V was cut by 11 bases and J by 4 bases, with 18 bases left in between. Germline-derived CDR1 and CDR2 are ENHRY and SYGVKD. CDR3 sequence (DNA): TGTGCCGAGACCCACCAGACTAGTTACGAGCAGTACTTC. It yields the protein CAETHQTSYEQYF.

On this clonotype itself: A read error may explain this, as a much larger clone is one base away. V usage is TRBV2 and J usage is TRBJ1-1; D is perhaps TRBD1 (6 bases). This CDR3 contains 16 residues. The V gene's germline CDR1 is SNHLY and CDR2 FYNNEI. The CDR3 spells CAGSDVGGSWNTEAFF. In nucleotides, the CDR3 is TGTGCCGGCAGTGACGTGGGGGGCTCATGGAACACTGAAGCTTTCTTT.

The genes are TRBV5-4 and TRBJ1-1, with TRBD1 identical over 7 bases. J was trimmed by 3 bases and V by 3 bases; bases with no gene match: 11. The CDR3 has 16 residues. Germline assignment: CDR1 SGHNT and CDR2 YYREEE (reference sequence). CDR3 amino acids: CASSSLYQGVDTEAFF. CDR3 DNA sequence: TGTGCCAGCAGCTCGCTGTATCAGGGGGTCGACACTGAAGCTTTCTTT. Supplemented by reference TRBV5-4 and TRBJ1-1, the full variable domain reads ETGVTQSPTHLIKTRGQQVTLRCSSQSGHNTVSWYQQALGQGPQFIFQYYREEENGRGNFPPRFSGLQFPNYSSELNVNALELDDSALYLCASSSLYQGVDTEAFFGQGTRLTVV.

Worth noting for this clonotype: A much more abundant neighbour one base away suggests this may be a read error. This chain links TRBV12-3 or TRBV12-4 with TRBJ2-1; 8 nucleotides align to TRBD2. This CDR3 contains 13 residues. The CDR3 nucleotides read TGTGCCTGCAGTTCGGGACTAGTGGATGAGCAGTTCTTC. Translated, it gives CACSSGLVDEQFF.

This clonotype has at least ten counts. The gene calls are TRBV29-1 and TRBJ2-3; the D gene is possibly TRBD2 (5 bases). Germline lookup yields CDR1 SQVTM and CDR2 ANQGSEA. The CDR3 consists of 14 residues. Trimming took off 4 bases at V and 5 bases at J, with 16 bases between the two ends. The CDR3 nucleotides read TGCAGCGTTGTCGGCGTGGGCGAGGGAGATACGCAGTATTTT. It specifies CSVVGVGEGDTQYF.

This clonotype was counted many times. This chain connects TRBV23-1 to TRBJ1-6; 7 nucleotides line up with TRBD1. TRBV23-1 is designated an ORF whose function remains uncertain. This CDR3 comprises 16 residues. The trim removed 4 bases at V and 6 bases at J, leaving 9 bases unmatched. The CDR3 protein is CASSLPWDRPNSPLHF. In DNA form, the CDR3 reads TGCGCCAGCAGTCTCCCGTGGGACAGACCTAATTCACCCCTCCACTTT.

This clonotype was detected a few times. Since a much larger clone is just one base distant, this may be a read error. This CDR3 is missing its conserved last phenylalanine or tryptophan, likely due to a read error. The CDR3 DNA reads TGTGCCAGCAGCTTGGGGCAGGGCATCGACGAGCAGTACTCC. It specifies CASSLGQGIDEQYS. The rearrangement links TRBV11-2 to TRBJ2-7; the D gene is possibly TRBD1 (5 bases). The length of the CDR3 is 14 residues. Germline V gene sequence: CDR1 SGHAT, CDR2 FQNNGV. Trimming took 3 bases from V and 5 from J, leaving 14 bases between them.

In this sample, this clonotype turned up many times. V usage is TRBV5-1 and J usage is TRBJ2-5, with D possibly being TRBD1 or TRBD2 (6 bases each). Germline CDR1 is SGHRS and CDR2 is YFSETQ. The V gene lost 5 bases and the J gene lost 1 base, with 18 bases spanning the gap. This CDR3 spans 16 amino acids. Here the CDR3 reads CASRTLMEGGQETQYF. The CDR3 DNA sequence: TGCGCCAGCAGGACCCTAATGGAGGGGGGCCAAGAGACCCAGTACTTC.

This clonotype was found many times. This sequence joins TRBV4-3 and TRBJ2-5, with D possibly called TRBD1 or TRBD2 (5 bases each). CDR1 is LGHNA, CDR2 YSLEER, per germline. V lost 4 bases to trimming and J lost 2 bases, with 20 bases between them. The CDR3 covers 17 residues. CDR3 DNA sequence: TGCGCCAGCAGCCCCGGAAGCCGGGACCCGAGACAAGAGACCCAGTACTTC. Translating it yields CASSPGSRDPRQETQYF.

This clonotype was detected ten times or more. This chain connects TRBV7-2 to TRBJ2-5; D not resolved. The CDR3 covers 13 residues. The V gene's germline CDR1 is SGHTA and CDR2 FQGNSA. Between the trimmed V and J ends, which lost 2 bases and 1 base, there was a span of 5 bases. CDR3 sequence: CASSLQVQETQYF. As DNA, the CDR3 is TGTGCCAGCAGCTTACAGGTCCAAGAGACCCAGTACTTC.

This clonotype was seen many times. The chain combines TRBV29-1 with TRBJ1-4; TRBD1 matches 8 bases. V trimming: 4 bases; J trimming: 7 bases; junction bases outside the gene matches: 11. Germline CDR1 reads SQVTM; CDR2 reads ANQGSEA. The CDR3 runs 15 residues. For the CDR3, the DNA is TGCAGCGTTGCGGGACAGGTCGCATGGGGTGAAAAACTGTTTTTT. It encodes CSVAGQVAWGEKLFF.

Ten or more counts support this clonotype. The chain carries TRBV7-9 and TRBJ1-3; a weak D match, TRBD1 (5 bases). Germline assignment: CDR1 SEHNR and CDR2 FQNEAQ (reference sequence). V was cut by 4 bases and J by 0 bases, with 13 bases left in between. The CDR3 covers 16 residues. The CDR3 spells CASSSGPSSSGNTIYF. As DNA, the CDR3 is TGTGCCAGCAGCTCGGGACCTTCGAGCTCTGGAAACACCATATATTTT.

This clonotype occurred a few times. A much larger clone sits a single nucleotide away, making a read error possible. The chain is built from TRBV5-1 and TRBJ2-7; D may be TRBD2 (6 bases). Per the germline V gene, CDR1 is SGHRS and CDR2 is YFSETQ. CDR3 length equals 16 residues. V lost 3 bases, J lost 3 bases, and 19 bases lay in between. The CDR3: CASSSAGGDYNYEQYF. DNA for the CDR3: TGCGCCAGCAGCTCGGCCGGGGGAGATTACAACTACGAGCAGTACTTC.

This clonotype was seen at least ten times. The chain uses TRBV6-2 or TRBV6-3 and TRBJ1-1, with a possible D match to TRBD1 (6 bases). V lost 5 bases to trimming and J lost 0 bases, with 10 bases between them. CDR1 is MNHEY, CDR2 SVGEGT, per germline. The length of the CDR3 is 14 residues. This CDR3 reads CASSLGHLNTEAFF. CDR3 DNA sequence: TGTGCCAGCAGTCTGGGACACTTGAACACTGAAGCTTTCTTT.

The CDR3 region is CASSETGLNTGELFF. CDR3 in DNA: TGTGCCAGCAGCGAAACGGGACTGAACACCGGGGAGCTGTTTTTT. The chain is built from TRBV7-6 and TRBJ2-2; maybe TRBD2 (6 bases). CDR1 is SGHVS and CDR2 is FNYEAQ in the germline V gene. The length of the CDR3 is 15 residues. The ends were cut back, 5 bases at V and 1 base at J, with 11 bases in the middle.

This clonotype was seen repeatedly, ten times or more. J is TRBJ1-5 and V is TRBV19; D gene unclear. Germline V gene sequence: CDR1 LNHDA, CDR2 SQIVND (reference sequence). The CDR3 has 15 amino acids. V dropped 2 bases and J dropped 0 bases, with 8 bases sitting between them. The CDR3 bases are TGTGCCAGTAGTATACGCTGGTTTAGCAATCAGCCCCAGCATTTT. It encodes CASSIRWFSNQPQHF.

This clonotype was recorded many times. This chain links TRBV4-1 with TRBJ2-1; D possibly corresponds to TRBD2 (6 bases). The V end lost 3 bases, the J end lost 4 bases, and 13 bases lay between the germline ends. Germline V gene lookup returns CDR1 MGHRA and CDR2 YSYEKL. The CDR3 loop spans 15 amino acids. This CDR3 is CASSQSGLGYNEQFF. The CDR3 DNA follows: TGCGCCAGCAGCCAGTCGGGACTTGGATACAATGAGCAGTTCTTC.

J is TRBJ2-5 and V is TRBV4-1; tentative D call: TRBD1 (6 bases). This CDR3 is 16 amino acids long. V dropped 3 bases and J dropped 4 bases, with 18 bases sitting between them. CDR1 MGHRA and CDR2 YSYEKL come from the germline V gene. The CDR3 region has the DNA TGCGCCAGCAGCCAGGAACAGGGAGTCCGCGGAGAGACCCAGTACTTC. Translated: CASSQEQGVRGETQYF.

Many counts were recorded for this clonotype. V gene TRBV9 combines with J gene TRBJ2-5; D is possibly TRBD1 (6 bases). In germline, CDR1 is SGDLS, CDR2 YYNGEE. The CDR3 has 15 residues. V was trimmed by 0 bases and J by 2 bases, leaving 11 bases between them. In nucleotides, the CDR3 is TGTGCCAGCAGCGTAGATGGCGGACAGCAAGAGACCCAGTACTTC. Its translation: CASSVDGGQQETQYF.

At least ten counts were recorded for this clonotype. The chain has TRBV6-5 and TRBJ2-1; D is unresolved. The CDR3 has 13 residues. The germline V and J ends were trimmed by 0 bases and 9 bases, with 9 bases remaining between them. Germline CDR1 is MNHEY and CDR2 is SVGAGI. The CDR3: CASSYSGAFEQFF. CDR3 DNA: TGTGCCAGCAGTTACTCGGGCGCGTTTGAGCAGTTCTTC.

This clonotype was picked up many times. The chain joins TRBV5-6 to TRBJ1-1; D remains ambiguous. Germline V CDR1 and CDR2: SGHDT, YYEEEE. V dropped 2 bases and J dropped 4 bases, with 12 bases sitting between them. There are 14 residues in the CDR3. CDR3 sequence reads: CASSFSRRSTEAFF. CDR3 DNA sequence: TGTGCCAGCAGCTTTTCCAGACGTTCCACTGAAGCTTTCTTT.

This clonotype has ten or more counts. The chain recombines TRBV28 with TRBJ2-7; D is ambiguous. Germline V gives CDR1 MDHEN, CDR2 SYDVKM. The CDR3 covers 12 residues. Between the trimmed V and J ends, which lost 3 bases and 3 bases, there was a span of 6 bases. CDR3: CASSLLGYEQYF. CDR3 bases: TGTGCCAGCAGTTTGTTGGGCTACGAGCAGTACTTC.

This clonotype was seen repeatedly, ten times or more. CDR3 in DNA: TGCAGTGCCAACGACAGGCGGCGGGCTCAGCCCCAGCATTTT. The encoded protein is CSANDRRRAQPQHF. The J gene is TRBJ1-5, the V gene TRBV20-1; tentative D call: TRBD1 (6 bases). The V gene's germline CDR1 is DFQATT and CDR2 SNEGSKA (reference sequence). V lost 6 bases to trimming and J lost 6 bases, with 18 bases between them. This CDR3 is 14 amino acids long.

This clonotype was detected many times. The rearrangement links TRBV2 to TRBJ2-3; 8 bases fit TRBD1. Trimming at V came to 6 bases and at J to 1 base, leaving 3 bases not matched to a gene. Germline lookup yields CDR1 SNHLY and CDR2 FYNNEI. The CDR3 runs to 14 residues. CDR3 coding DNA: TGTGCCAGCAGGATGACAGGGGGCACAGATACGCAGTATTTT. Protein product: CASRMTGGTDTQYF.

Ten or more counts support this clonotype. The rearrangement joins TRBV5-5 to TRBJ2-7; tentative D call: TRBD2 (5 bases). Germline V gene sequence: CDR1 SGHKS, CDR2 YYEKEE (reference sequence). This CDR3 contains 15 residues. The V end was cut by 0 bases, the J end by 7 bases, with 17 bases between. DNA of the CDR3: TGTGCCAGCAGCTTGGGTTGGGATAGTGGCGGGGAGCAGTACTTC. Translating gives CASSLGWDSGGEQYF.

This clonotype was picked up many times. The V gene is TRBV19, the J gene TRBJ1-1; D is ambiguous. This CDR3 contains 14 residues. CDR1 and CDR2 (germline): LNHDA, SQIVND (reference sequence). V was pared by 1 base and J by 2 bases, with 8 bases between. CDR3 nucleotide sequence: TGTGCCAGTAGTATAGTCTTTCCCAACACTGAAGCTTTCTTT. Translated: CASSIVFPNTEAFF. The variable domain in full, with the rest retrieved from reference TRBV19 and TRBJ1-1, is DGGITQSPKYLFRKEGQNVTLSCEQNLNHDAMYWYRQDPGQGLRLIYYSQIVNDFQKGDIAEGYSVSREKKESFPLTVTSAQKNPTAFYLCASSIVFPNTEAFFGQGTRLTVV.

Concerning this clonotype itself: This sequence may be a read error, since a much larger clone differs from it by one base. The chain carries TRBV6-6 and TRBJ1-2; no definite D call. The CDR3 is 15 residues long. V lost 6 bases and J 4 bases, leaving 18 bases between the germline ends. Germline CDR1 and CDR2: MNHNY and SVGAGI (reference sequence). The CDR3 region is CASRPPRGEGYGYTF. CDR3 bases: TGTGCCAGCAGACCCCCCCGGGGTGAGGGCTATGGCTACACCTTC.

At least ten counts were recorded for this clonotype. J is TRBJ2-3 and V is TRBV10-3; 8 nucleotides match TRBD2. Germline V gene lookup returns CDR1 ENHRY and CDR2 SYGVKD. This CDR3 comprises 15 residues. The V gene end was trimmed by 3 bases and the J gene end by 1 base; junction bases not matched to a gene: 3. CDR3 residues: CAISDGGGGTDTQYF. The DNA of the CDR3 is TGTGCCATCAGTGACGGGGGGGGAGGCACAGATACGCAGTATTTT.

The rearrangement joins TRBV3-1 to TRBJ2-5; possibly TRBD1 for D (6 bases). The germline CDR1 and CDR2 sequences are LGHDT and YNNKEL (reference sequence). V dropped 0 bases and J dropped 4 bases, with 15 bases sitting between them. The CDR3 consists of 16 residues. This chain's CDR3 is CASSQDERGMGETQYF. Written as DNA, the CDR3 is TGTGCCAGCAGCCAAGATGAGAGGGGGATGGGAGAGACCCAGTACTTC.